This T cell receptor (beta chain) was recorded in a study of brain T cells in children with intractable seizures. The sample's time point: blood from clinic visit 5 months post-surgery; TSC patient then seizure free. Surgery cases with the highest brain T cell transcript signatures were chosen for sequencing. Clones were sequenced by immunoSEQ multiplex PCR, and TCRdb holds only the in-frame ones, with some missing. This sample has about 350,000 clones; more than 85% occur once, and the top ten carry 5.5% to 6%. Comment on this clone: Its antigen is unidentified.

In germline, CDR1 is SGHTA, CDR2 FQGNSA. The V gene lost 0 bases and the J gene lost 7 bases, with 22 bases spanning the gap. The CDR3 runs to 18 residues. General study results and limits: Absence of clones before surgery may stem from lower sequencing depth.

This receptor was identified in a boy younger than two with tuberous sclerosis and intractable seizures. This material consisted of peripheral blood, taken approximately 5 months after surgery. J is TRBJ1-5 and V is TRBV7-2; D may be TRBD1 (6 bases). CDR3 nucleotides: TGTGCCAGCAGCTTAGCGTCGGGCTCCATAGGGGGGTACCAGCCCCAGCATTTT. It translates to CASSLASGSIGGYQPQHF.